This TCR beta chain stems from a study of post-analysis software for immune sequencing data. Study as a whole: The courses of disease that were included comprised relapsing-remitting, secondary progressive and progressive-relapsing multiple sclerosis. The study, taken as a whole, reports: Significantly lower normalized Chao1 diversity was found in patients with multiple sclerosis relative to controls. When the samples were clustered directly with F measure, those that had been prepared in the same batch showed strong co-clustering. Controls had lower frequencies than patients of five or six TRBV segments, which included TRBV5-6, TRBV5-1 and TRBV20-1.

The CDR3 has 17 residues. V dropped 2 bases and J dropped 5; count of bases not matched to a gene: 10. Germline CDR1 is MGHRA and CDR2 is YSYEKL. On this clonotype: Its specificity is unknown.

Prepared TCR beta cDNA libraries contained unique molecular identifiers. TCRdb reprocessed the PCR reads via MiXCR and lists one record per CDR3 protein. This sample has about 500,000 distinct CDR3 sequences, with roughly 45% found just once. The chain recombines TRBV4-1 with TRBJ1-5; 9 positions agree with TRBD1. The receptor's source is a girl under 18 with multiple sclerosis. Sequenced: blood. This CDR3 is CASSQYRGTGYDQPQHF. The CDR3 DNA is TGCGCCAGCAGCCAATACCGCGGGACAGGGTACGATCAGCCCCAGCATTTT.